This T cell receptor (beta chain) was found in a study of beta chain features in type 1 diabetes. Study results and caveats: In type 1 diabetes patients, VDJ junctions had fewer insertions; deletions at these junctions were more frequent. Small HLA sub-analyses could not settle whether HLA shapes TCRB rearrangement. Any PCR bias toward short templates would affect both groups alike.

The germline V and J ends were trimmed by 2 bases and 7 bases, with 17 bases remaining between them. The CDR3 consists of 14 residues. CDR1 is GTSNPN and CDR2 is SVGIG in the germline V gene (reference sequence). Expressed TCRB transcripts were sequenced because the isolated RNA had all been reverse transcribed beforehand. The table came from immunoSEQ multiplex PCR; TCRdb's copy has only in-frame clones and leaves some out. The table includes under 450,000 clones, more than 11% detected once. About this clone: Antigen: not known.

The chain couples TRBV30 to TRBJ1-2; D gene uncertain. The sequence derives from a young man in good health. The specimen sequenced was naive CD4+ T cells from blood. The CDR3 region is CAWSPLRLELGYTF. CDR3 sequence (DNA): TGTGCCTGGAGTCCCCTCCGCCTCGAACTTGGCTACACCTTC.